This paragraph covers one T cell receptor beta chain sequence. Its target antigen remains unknown. No much larger clonotype is one base removed from it; base qualities were not supplied. This entry is derived from a study of control samples from healthy donors and cancer patients (dated by TCRdb to between 2020 and 2021). The method behind the library was the immunoSEQ multiplex PCR assay. TCRdb re-hosts the immuneACCESS table, in-frame sequences only. Its copies lack some clones; in the studies checked, an unresolved V gene accounts for under half of them, and the cause for the rest is not known. Counted in this sample were 60,000 to 75,000 clones; roughly 85% of them appeared once. The ten largest clones capture 4.5% to 7% of the sample. V is cut back by 4 bases and J by 2 bases, with 11 bases in the junction unmatched. The CDR3 has 16 amino acids, counting the end cysteine and phenylalanine. The CDR3 DNA has 48 bases and is translated from base 1. Per the germline V gene, SGHRS is the CDR1 and YFSETQ is the CDR2.

The sequence was collected from a middle-aged man in good health. Rearrangement joined TRBV5-1 to TRBJ2-5; 7 central nucleotides agree with TRBD1. The sample consisted of blood. CDR3 protein: CASSLGWTGKQETQYF. The nucleotides read TGCGCCAGCAGCCTAGGATGGACAGGAAAACAAGAGACCCAGTACTTC.